Listed here are 30 T cell receptor beta chains from one sample, sequenced in a study of regulatory T cells in long-lasting Graves disease. The sample's time point: newly diagnosed GD, antithyroid drugs for less than 3 months. Preparation of the TCR library used RNA extracted from PBMCs. For TCR beta, libraries came from iRepertoire HTBI primers and Arm-PCR of CDR3 regions. TCRdb reprocessed the multiplex PCR reads with MiXCR, giving one entry per CDR3 protein. This sample has 400,000 to 500,000 distinct CDR3 sequences, with roughly 15% found just once. The data also belong to a second study, concerning T cells in Graves' hyperthyroidism and ophthalmopathy.

Sequenced material: peripheral blood mononuclear cells (PBMCs), taken at new diagnosis, from a patient treated with antithyroid drugs. These receptors all stem from a woman in her forties or fifties with Graves disease.

This clonotype appeared many times. The V and J genes are TRBV7-3 and TRBJ2-2; 12 bases are a match to TRBD2. The CDR3 has 16 residues. V shed 6 bases and J 4 bases; nucleotides not matched to a gene: 6. Looked up from germline, CDR1 is SGHTA and CDR2 is FQGTGA. CDR3 DNA sequence: TGTGCCAGCAGTAAAGGACTAGCGGGAATCACCGGGGAGCTGTTTTTT. Translating gives CASSKGLAGITGELFF. Based on the CDR3 plus reference TRBV7-3 and TRBJ2-2, the full variable domain is GAGVSQTPSNKVTEKGKYVELRCDPISGHTALYWYRQSLGQGPEFLIYFQGTGAADDSGLPNDRFFAVRPEGSVSTLKIQRTERGDSAVYLCASSKGLAGITGELFFGEGSRLTVL.

Regarding this clonotype: A read error may be the cause here, since a much bigger clone is one base away. The conserved final phenylalanine or tryptophan is absent from the CDR3, which likely points to a read error. This chain uses TRBV5-1 with TRBJ2-2, with TRBD2 matching 8 bases. Germline V lookup: CDR1 SGHRS, CDR2 YFSETQ. This CDR3 has 15 amino acids. CDR3 nucleotides: TGCGCCAGCAGCTTGGGACTAGCGAACGCCGGGGAGCTGTTTTTA. Its protein product is CASSLGLANAGELFL.

This clonotype was picked up many times. V is TRBV27 and J is TRBJ1-5, with 7 bases lining up with TRBD1. The CDR3 runs to 15 residues. Germline V CDR1 and CDR2: MNHEY, SMNVEV (reference sequence). The V and J ends lost 5 bases and 7 bases, in that order; junction bases with no gene match: 11. CDR3 bases: TGTGCCAGCAGTCCGAATCACAGGGGCGGCCAGCCCCAGCATTTT. This encodes CASSPNHRGGQPQHF.

This clonotype came up many times. The chain recombines TRBV11-2 with TRBJ2-7; the D is unclear. Germline V CDR1 and CDR2: SGHAT, FQNNGV. The CDR3 extends over 15 amino acids. Deletions cut 0 bases from V and 4 bases from J, with 13 bases between. CDR3 loop: CASSLELQSFYEQYF. CDR3 in DNA: TGTGCCAGCAGCTTAGAACTACAGAGCTTTTACGAGCAGTACTTC.

The rearrangement uses TRBV9 and TRBJ2-1; TRBD2 aligns across 10 bases. Germline V gives CDR1 SGDLS, CDR2 YYNGEE. The CDR3 extends over 14 amino acids. V was pared by 7 bases and J by 9 bases, with 10 bases of the junction left unmatched. The CDR3 spells CASGAGGHPGEQFF. The CDR3 DNA reads as TGTGCCAGCGGAGCGGGAGGGCACCCCGGTGAGCAGTTCTTC. The whole variable domain, filled in from reference TRBV9 and TRBJ2-1, reads DSGVTQTPKHLITATGQRVTLRCSPRSGDLSVYWYQQSLDQGLQFLIQYYNGEERAKGNILERFSAQQFPDLHSELNLSSLELGDSALYFCASGAGGHPGEQFFGPGTRLTVL.

Many counts were recorded for this clonotype. The chain is built from TRBV6-1 and TRBJ1-5; 8 bases match TRBD1. This CDR3 has 16 amino acids. The junction had 9 bases not matched to a gene; V was cut back by 6 bases and J by 2 bases. Looked up from germline, CDR1 is MNHNS and CDR2 is SASEGT. For the CDR3, the DNA is TGTGCCAGCAGCGCCCTACAGGGGGTTGGCAATCAGCCCCAGCATTTT. The encoded protein is CASSALQGVGNQPQHF.

Notes on this clonotype: A much bigger clone sits one base away, suggesting this may be a read error. This sequence joins TRBV11-2 and TRBJ1-2; unclear D gene. Germline assignment: CDR1 SGHAT and CDR2 FQNNGV. This CDR3 region has 14 residues. The CDR3 coding sequence is TGTGCCAGCAGCTTAGATGCGTGGGAGGATGGCCACACCTTC. This gives the protein CASSLDAWEDGHTF.

This clonotype was counted a few times. The chain couples TRBV11-2 to TRBJ2-3; the D gene is possibly TRBD2 (6 bases). Germline loops: CDR1 SGHAT, CDR2 FQNNGV. This CDR3 comprises 15 residues. V lost 3 bases and J 2 bases, leaving 12 bases between the germline ends. The CDR3: CASSLMRGHTDTQYF. The CDR3 bases are TGTGCCAGCAGCTTGATGCGGGGCCACACAGATACGCAGTATTTT. The full variable domain, completed using reference TRBV11-2 and TRBJ2-3, is EAGVAQSPRYKIIEKRQSVAFWCNPISGHATLYWYQQILGQGPKLLIQFQNNGVVDDSQLPKDRFSAERLKGVDSTLKIQPAKLEDSAVYLCASSLMRGHTDTQYFGPGTRLTVL.

The rearrangement uses TRBV11-2 and TRBJ2-5; tentative D call: TRBD2 (6 bases). The V and J ends lost 0 bases and 5 bases respectively, with 19 bases between them. There are 17 residues in the CDR3. Germline lookup yields CDR1 SGHAT and CDR2 FQNNGV. CDR3 amino acids: CASSLDSLRGKRETQYF. As DNA, the CDR3 is TGTGCCAGCAGCTTAGACTCCCTTCGGGGGAAGAGGGAGACCCAGTACTTC.

A few counts support this clonotype. This chain joins TRBV6-2 or TRBV6-3 and TRBJ2-3; 7 nucleotides agree with TRBD1. The ends lost 5 bases at V and 2 bases at J; junction bases unmatched: 10. The CDR3 is made up of 16 amino acids. Germline V gene sequence: CDR1 MNHEY, CDR2 SVGEGT. CDR3 sequence: CASSESSGTVTDTQYF. The CDR3 coding sequence is TGTGCCAGCAGTGAGAGCTCCGGGACAGTCACAGATACGCAGTATTTT.

The chain has TRBV2 and TRBJ1-6, with a weak D call TRBD1 (5 bases). V lost 7 bases, J lost 3 bases, and 13 bases lay in between. This CDR3 is built from 15 residues. The V gene's germline CDR1 is SNHLY and CDR2 FYNNEI. The CDR3 bases are TGTGCCAGCACCTTAATAGACAGCTATAATTCACCCCTCCACTTT. Protein: CASTLIDSYNSPLHF.

This clonotype came up many times. This sequence joins TRBV6-1 and TRBJ2-1; D is perhaps TRBD2 (5 bases). Between the trimmed V and J ends, which lost 7 bases and 7 bases, there was a span of 14 bases. CDR3 length: 13 residues. The germline gives CDR1 MNHNS, CDR2 SASEGT. The CDR3, as DNA: TGTGCCAGCACGCGGGCTGCTTGGAATGAGCAGTTCTTC. Translating it yields CASTRAAWNEQFF.

This clonotype appeared many times. V and J are TRBV3-1 and TRBJ2-3, with D possibly matching TRBD1 (6 bases). The germline V gene encodes CDR1 LGHDT and CDR2 YNNKEL (reference sequence). The CDR3 has 16 residues. Trimming stripped 2 bases from V and 2 bases from J, with 14 bases between. The CDR3, as DNA: TGTGCCAGCAGCCAACCTCAAGGGGGACCCACAGATACGCAGTATTTT. Protein: CASSQPQGGPTDTQYF.

This clonotype came up many times. The chain has TRBV12-3 or TRBV12-4 and TRBJ2-7; 7 bases fit TRBD1. The ends lost 2 bases at V and 5 bases at J; junction bases unmatched: 6. The CDR3 loop spans 14 amino acids. The CDR3 loop is CASSLSQGSHEQYF. The CDR3 DNA sequence: TGTGCCAGCAGTTTATCACAGGGGAGCCACGAGCAGTACTTC.

This clonotype has at least ten counts. The rearrangement links TRBV2 to TRBJ1-5; the D gene is possibly TRBD1 (6 bases). This CDR3 spans 16 amino acids. Trimming shortened V by 4 bases and J by 5 bases, and 18 bases separated the two germline ends. In germline, CDR1 is SNHLY, CDR2 FYNNEI. The CDR3 region is CASSGPRTAWDQPQHF. The DNA of the CDR3 is TGTGCCAGCAGTGGGCCCAGGACAGCTTGGGATCAGCCCCAGCATTTT.

The V gene is TRBV28, the J gene TRBJ1-4, with a possible D match to TRBD1 (6 bases). The CDR3 length is 17 residues. Trimming pared 3 bases from V and 1 base from J, leaving 15 bases between. CDR1 is MDHEN and CDR2 is SYDVKM in the germline V gene. CDR3 sequence (DNA): TGTGCCAGCAGTTTCCCGGAGGGGGGGTTAACTAATGAAAAACTGTTTTTT. It encodes CASSFPEGGLTNEKLFF.

This clonotype was recorded a few times. The chain carries TRBV5-5 and TRBJ1-4; unclear D gene. Trimming took off 0 bases at V and 7 bases at J, with 13 bases between the two ends. The CDR3 has 15 residues. Germline V gene data show CDR1 as SGHKS and CDR2 as YYEKEE (reference sequence). CDR3 sequence: CASSLDTGEGEKLFF. The DNA for the CDR3 is TGTGCCAGCAGCTTGGACACTGGGGAGGGTGAAAAACTGTTTTTT.

The table lists this clonotype with many counts. This chain connects TRBV28 to TRBJ2-1, with 11 bases aligning to TRBD2. The germline CDR1 and CDR2 sequences are MDHEN and SYDVKM. The CDR3 runs to 17 residues. The V and J ends lost 2 bases and 0 bases, in that order; junction bases with no gene match: 3. The DNA for the CDR3 is TGTGCCAGCAGTTTACCGACTAGCGGGACCTCCTACAATGAGCAGTTCTTC. Protein product: CASSLPTSGTSYNEQFF.

This clonotype was observed many times. The chain uses TRBV29-1 and TRBJ2-7; 8 nucleotides line up with TRBD1. Germline CDR1 reads SQVTM; CDR2 reads ANQGSEA. Trimming took 1 base from V and 3 from J; bases not matched to a gene: 5. The CDR3 loop spans 14 amino acids. CDR3 protein: CSVEGGQANYEQYF. The CDR3 DNA sequence: TGCAGCGTTGAAGGGGGACAGGCGAACTACGAGCAGTACTTC.

In its sample, this clonotype was seen many times. V usage is TRBV28 and J usage is TRBJ2-5; D uncertain. Germline V gene lookup returns CDR1 MDHEN and CDR2 SYDVKM. This CDR3 spans 13 amino acids. V was pared by 6 bases and J by 5 bases, with 13 bases between. The CDR3 DNA follows: TGTGCCAGCAGCTTTGGGGTTCAGGAGACCCAGTACTTC. Translation: CASSFGVQETQYF.

This clonotype occurred many times. The V gene is TRBV30, the J gene TRBJ1-4; 9 bases match TRBD1. The ends lost 6 bases at V and 8 bases at J; junction bases unmatched: 13. The CDR3 runs to 15 residues. The germline V gene has CDR1 GTSNPN and CDR2 SVGIG (reference sequence). DNA for the CDR3: TGTGCCTGCCCGGACAGGGGAGGGGTGATGGAAAAACTGTTTTTT. Translation: CACPDRGGVMEKLFF.

The sample holds a few counts of this clonotype. V usage is TRBV3-1 and J usage is TRBJ2-2; D is perhaps TRBD2 (6 bases). The V and J ends lost 2 bases and 3 bases respectively, with 16 bases between them. The CDR3 is made up of 17 amino acids. Germline V gene data show CDR1 as LGHDT and CDR2 as YNNKEL (reference sequence). For the CDR3, the DNA is TGTGCCAGCAGCCAAACCCGGAGCGGGCCCCACACCGGGGAGCTGTTTTTT. This translates into CASSQTRSGPHTGELFF.

This clonotype was observed a handful of times. Being one base from a much bigger clone, this may be a read error. The chain carries TRBV20-1 and TRBJ2-7; 10 bases agree with TRBD2. The CDR3 length is 16 residues. Germline V gene sequence: CDR1 DFQATT, CDR2 SNEGSKA (reference sequence). CDR3 in DNA: TGCAGTGCTGAAAATCACATTAGCGGGGGGTCCTACAAGCAGTACTTC. Its protein product is CSAENHISGGSYKQYF.

This clonotype was counted many times. The chain is built from TRBV27 and TRBJ2-5; 8 nucleotides line up with TRBD1. V shed 5 bases and J 0 bases; nucleotides not matched to a gene: 5. Germline V gene data show CDR1 as MNHEY and CDR2 as SMNVEV (reference sequence). This CDR3 is built from 15 residues. The DNA of the CDR3 is TGTGCCAGCAGTCGACGGACAGGGCACCAAGAGACCCAGTACTTC. It codes for CASSRRTGHQETQYF.

The J gene is TRBJ1-3, the V gene TRBV24-1, with a possible D match to TRBD1 (6 bases). CDR1 KGHDR and CDR2 SFDVKD come from the germline V gene. This CDR3 contains 16 residues. V dropped 2 bases and J dropped 3 bases, with 13 bases sitting between them. Written as DNA, the CDR3 is TGTGCCACCAGTGATTCCCAGGACAGAGGTGGAAACACCATATATTTT. This gives the protein CATSDSQDRGGNTIYF.

This clonotype was seen a handful of times. V is TRBV5-6 and J is TRBJ1-4; TRBD1 matches 7 bases. CDR3 size: 13 residues. Germline V lookup: CDR1 SGHDT, CDR2 YYEEEE. Trimming cost V 6 bases and J 8 bases; bases outside gene matches: 7. CDR3 bases: TGTGCCAGCAAGTACAGGGGATACGAAAAACTGTTTTTT. Amino acid sequence: CASKYRGYEKLFF.

In its sample, this clonotype was seen a few times. This chain links TRBV7-2 with TRBJ1-2; 8 bases line up with TRBD1. The CDR3 runs to 15 residues. The V and J ends lost 1 base and 5 bases, in that order; junction bases with no gene match: 6. The germline CDR1 and CDR2 sequences are SGHTA and FQGNSA. CDR3 loop: CASSLVPGGRYGYTF. CDR3 bases: TGTGCCAGCAGCTTAGTACCAGGGGGCCGGTATGGCTACACCTTC.

At least ten counts were recorded for this clonotype. This chain links TRBV2 with TRBJ2-7; tentatively, D is TRBD1 (6 bases). This CDR3 has 16 residues. V lost 6 bases to trimming and J lost 4 bases, with 22 bases between them. Germline V gene data show CDR1 as SNHLY and CDR2 as FYNNEI. In nucleotides, the CDR3 is TGTGCCAGCAGCCCAAGGGGGACCGGAACCCTTTACGAGCAGTACTTC. Its protein product is CASSPRGTGTLYEQYF.

This clonotype was counted a few times. This sequence joins TRBV12-3 or TRBV12-4 and TRBJ2-7; 9 bases fit TRBD2. The CDR3 is 14 residues long. J lost 4 bases, V lost 2 bases, and 3 bases had no gene match. The CDR3, as DNA: TGTGCCAGCAGTTTACGGCGGGAGGGGTACGAGCAGTACTTC. Its translation is CASSLRREGYEQYF.

This clonotype has only a few counts. The CDR3 nucleotides are TGTGCCAGCAGGGTGCGAGATGAAGCTTTCTTT. Protein product: CASRVRDEAFF. The gene calls are TRBV11-1 and TRBJ1-1; D remains unclear. CDR1 is SGHAT and CDR2 is FQDESV in the germline V gene (reference sequence). CDR3 length equals 11 residues. V lost 6 bases and J 7 bases, leaving 9 bases between the germline ends.